This T cell receptor (beta chain) was retrieved from a study of blood T cell repertoires in COVID-19. Study-wide context: The United States, Italy and Spain were the sources of the acute and convalescent COVID-19 samples.

Generated by immunoSEQ multiplex PCR, the TCRdb table keeps only in-frame clones and is missing some. In the table there are about 480,000 clones, 85% to 90% of which are singletons. The study recruited people aged about 18 to 89 years across approximately 25 US areas. Cohort 3 recovered donors had two negative PCRs, clearance, or symptom resolution. J lost 6 bases, V lost 3 bases, and 12 bases had no gene match. The V gene's germline CDR1 is WNHNN and CDR2 SYGVQD (reference sequence). The length of the CDR3 is 16 residues. Specimen: PBMCs or T cells enriched from blood (not recorded which). The clonotype comes from a woman aged 35 to 49 who had recovered from COVID-19. The chain recombines TRBV10-1 with TRBJ2-3; 7 bases align to TRBD2. CDR3: CASSDPREAVGDTQYF. For the CDR3, the DNA is TGCGCCAGCAGTGATCCCCGGGAGGCCGTGGGGGATACGCAGTATTTT.